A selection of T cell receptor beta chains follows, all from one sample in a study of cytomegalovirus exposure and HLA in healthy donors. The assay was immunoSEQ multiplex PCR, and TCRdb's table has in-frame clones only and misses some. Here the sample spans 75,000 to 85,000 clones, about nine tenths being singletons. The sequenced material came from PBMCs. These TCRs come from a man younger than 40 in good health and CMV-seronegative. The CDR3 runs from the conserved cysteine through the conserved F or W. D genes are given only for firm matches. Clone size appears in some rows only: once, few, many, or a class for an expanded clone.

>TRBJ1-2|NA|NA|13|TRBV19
CASSFLADYGYTF
TGTGCCAGTAGTTTCCTTGCGGATTATGGCTACACCTTC
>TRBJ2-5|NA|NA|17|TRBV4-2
CASSHNRPAEQKETQYF
TGTGCCAGCAGCCATAACAGGCCGGCGGAACAAAAAGAGACCCAGTACTTC
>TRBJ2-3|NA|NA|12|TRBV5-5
CASSLRSDTQYF
TGTGCCAGCAGCTTGCGTTCAGATACGCAGTATTTT
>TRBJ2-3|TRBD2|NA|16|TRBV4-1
CASSQGAGTTTDTQYF
TGCGCCAGCAGCCAAGGAGCGGGGACTACCACAGATACGCAGTATTTT
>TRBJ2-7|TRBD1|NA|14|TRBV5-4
CASSARQGVNEQYF
TGTGCCAGCAGCGCCCGACAGGGGGTAAACGAGCAGTACTTC
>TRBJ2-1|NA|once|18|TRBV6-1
CASSALLGREFLGGEQFF
TGTGCCAGCAGTGCACTCTTGGGTCGAGAGTTTCTCGGAGGTGAGCAGTTCTTC
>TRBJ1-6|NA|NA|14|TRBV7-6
CASSPRRDNSPLHF
TGTGCCAGCAGCCCGCGGAGGGATAATTCACCCCTCCACTTT
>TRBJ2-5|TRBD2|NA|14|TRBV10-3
CAISDGLAGETQYF
TGTGCCATCAGTGATGGACTAGCCGGCGAGACCCAGTACTTC
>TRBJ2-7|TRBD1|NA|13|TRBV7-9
CASSPQGIYEQYF
TGTGCCAGCAGCCCACAGGGGATCTACGAGCAGTACTTC
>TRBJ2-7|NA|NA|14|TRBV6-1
CASSDRGDSYEQYF
TGTGCCAGCAGTGACAGGGGGGATTCCTACGAGCAGTACTTC
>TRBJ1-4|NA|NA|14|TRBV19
CASRLSATNEKLFF
TGTGCCAGTAGGCTATCTGCGACTAATGAAAAACTGTTTTTT
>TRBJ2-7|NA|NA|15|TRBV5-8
CASSQFDRPRYEQYF
TGTGCCAGCAGCCAATTCGACAGACCGCGCTACGAGCAGTACTTC
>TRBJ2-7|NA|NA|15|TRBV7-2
CASQQTVLGRYEQYF
TGTGCCAGCCAGCAGACGGTCTTAGGGAGGTACGAGCAGTACTTC
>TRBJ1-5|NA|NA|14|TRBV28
CASSPGGSNQPQHF
TGTGCCAGCAGCCCGGGGGGAAGCAATCAGCCCCAGCATTTT
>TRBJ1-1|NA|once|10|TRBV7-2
CASSFGGAFF
TGTGCCAGCAGCTTTGGAGGGGCTTTCTTT
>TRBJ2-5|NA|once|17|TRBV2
CASSEAPGRGIQETQYF
TGTGCCAGCAGTGAAGCTCCCGGACGGGGAATCCAAGAGACCCAGTACTTC
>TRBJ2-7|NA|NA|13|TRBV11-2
CASSLDRGNEQYF
TGTGCCAGCAGCTTAGACAGGGGCAACGAGCAGTACTTC
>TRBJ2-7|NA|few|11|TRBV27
CASSLKEEQYF
TGTGCCAGCAGTTTGAAGGAGGAGCAGTACTTC
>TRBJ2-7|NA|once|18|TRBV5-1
CASMRNVAGPSETYEQYF
TGCGCCAGCATGCGTAATGTGGCAGGCCCTAGCGAAACCTACGAGCAGTACTTC
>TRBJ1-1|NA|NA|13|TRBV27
CASCRGLNTEAFF
TGTGCCAGTTGCAGGGGTTTAAACACTGAAGCTTTCTTT
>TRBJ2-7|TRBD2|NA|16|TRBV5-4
CASSLQWTSGSYEQYF
TGTGCCAGCAGCTTGCAGTGGACTAGCGGCTCCTACGAGCAGTACTTC
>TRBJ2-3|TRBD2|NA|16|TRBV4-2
CASSQGGGGGVDTQYF
TGTGCCAGCAGCCAAGGCGGCGGGGGAGGGGTAGATACGCAGTATTTT
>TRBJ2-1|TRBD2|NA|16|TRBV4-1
CASSFLGLATHNEQFF
TGCGCCAGCAGCTTCCTCGGACTAGCGACACACAATGAGCAGTTCTTC
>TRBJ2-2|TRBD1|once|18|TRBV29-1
CSVARRVRGPANTGELFF
TGCAGCGTTGCGCGGCGGGTTAGGGGGCCGGCAAACACCGGGGAGCTGTTTTTT
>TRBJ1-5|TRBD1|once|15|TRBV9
CASSAGTDSNQPQHF
TGTGCCAGCAGTGCCGGGACAGATAGCAATCAGCCCCAGCATTTT
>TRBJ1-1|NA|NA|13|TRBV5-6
CASSLWGGLEAFF
TGTGCCAGCAGCTTGTGGGGGGGCCTGGAAGCTTTCTTT